Below are 14 T cell receptor beta chains sequenced from a single sample in a study of cytomegalovirus exposure and HLA in healthy donors. PCR primers comprised 60 Vbeta and 13 Jbeta primers. Data came from immunoSEQ multiplex PCR; TCRdb stores just in-frame clones and leaves some out. The sample holds 60,000 to 85,000 clones; roughly two thirds are singletons and the top ten take 4.9%. What was sequenced was PBMCs. The receptors shown here come from a man between 60 and 75 years old in good health and CMV-seropositive.

The V and J genes are TRBV21-1 and TRBJ2-7; TRBD1, the table's D call, was not compared with the DNA. TRBV21-1 is labeled a pseudogene. This CDR3 is built from 15 residues. Here the CDR3 DNA reads TGTGCCAGCAGCACCGAGACAGGGATTTCCTACGAGCAGTACTTC. It yields the protein CASSTETGISYEQYF.

The chain is built from TRBV6-5 and TRBJ1-3; D unclear. The CDR3 runs 15 residues. V dropped 0 bases and J dropped 4 bases, with 10 bases sitting between them. Per the germline V gene, CDR1 is MNHEY and CDR2 is SVGAGI. The CDR3 sequence is CASSYSSGRGNTIYF. For the CDR3, the DNA is TGTGCCAGCAGTTACTCATCGGGGAGAGGAAACACCATATATTTT.

This chain connects TRBV6-5 to TRBJ1-4; 9 positions match TRBD1. V trimming: 2 bases; J trimming: 4 bases; junction bases outside the gene matches: 2. This CDR3 spans 15 amino acids. The germline gives CDR1 MNHEY, CDR2 SVGAGI. The CDR3 spells CASSYTGGRNEKLFF. Written as DNA, the CDR3 is TGTGCCAGCAGTTACACAGGGGGCCGTAATGAAAAACTGTTTTTT.

J is TRBJ1-5 and V is TRBV18; the D is unclear. The CDR3 sequence is 15 residues long. V was clipped by 0 bases and J by 1 base, with 7 bases between them. Germline CDR1 and CDR2: KGHSH and LQKENI. The CDR3: CASSPPGGSNQPQHF. CDR3 sequence (DNA): TGTGCCAGCTCACCACCGGGAGGAAGCAATCAGCCCCAGCATTTT.

The genes are TRBV9 and TRBJ1-2; TRBD1 matches 7 bases. The V gene end was trimmed by 3 bases and the J gene end by 8 bases; junction bases not matched to a gene: 7. The germline V gene encodes CDR1 SGDLS and CDR2 YYNGEE. CDR3 size: 13 residues. CDR3 nucleotides: TGTGCCAGCAGCGGAGACAGGGCCTCCGGCTACACCTTC. Residues: CASSGDRASGYTF.

This clone has a handful of counts. The rearrangement uses TRBV7-9 and TRBJ2-3; 10 bases fit TRBD1. Germline trimming cut 8 bases from V and 5 bases from J; bases unmatched to any gene: 13. Germline values: CDR1 SEHNR, CDR2 FQNEAQ (reference sequence). This CDR3 region has 16 residues. The CDR3 sequence is CASCPTGTGELDTQYF. The CDR3 coding sequence is TGTGCCAGCTGCCCTACCGGGACAGGGGAATTAGATACGCAGTATTTT.

The chain employs TRBV6-6 and TRBJ1-2; 8 bases agree with TRBD1. Germline V gives CDR1 MNHNY, CDR2 SVGAGI (reference sequence). V lost 6 bases to trimming and J lost 6 bases; unmatched junction nucleotides: 6. CDR3 length: 13 amino acids. DNA for the CDR3: TGTGCCAGCAGCGAACAGGGGGTCCATGGCTACACCTTC. It yields the protein CASSEQGVHGYTF.

The chain employs TRBV27 and TRBJ1-1; D may be TRBD1 (6 bases). V lost 4 bases and J lost 1, with 13 bases in between. In germline, CDR1 is MNHEY, CDR2 SMNVEV (reference sequence). The CDR3 consists of 15 residues. Written as DNA, the CDR3 is TGTGCCAGCAGTTCTCCCGACAGGTCGAACACTGAAGCTTTCTTT. Translation: CASSSPDRSNTEAFF.

This chain links TRBV2 with TRBJ1-2, with D perhaps matching TRBD1 (6 bases). The CDR3 totals 14 residues. With 3 bases removed from V and 3 bases from J, the gap between germline ends came to 11 bases. Germline CDR1 and CDR2: SNHLY and FYNNEI. CDR3 loop: CASSDRGGDYGYTF. The DNA of the CDR3 is TGTGCCAGCAGTGACAGGGGTGGAGACTATGGCTACACCTTC.

The rearrangement joins TRBV21-1 to TRBJ2-2; TRBD1, the table's D call, was not compared with the DNA. TRBV21-1 is a recognized pseudogene. The CDR3 is made up of 17 amino acids. The CDR3 bases are TGTGCCAGCAGCAATTTAGCCGGGACAGCGAACACCGGGGAGCTGTTTTTT. Encoded protein: CASSNLAGTANTGELFF.

This clone was recorded a few times. V and J are TRBV5-1 and TRBJ2-1; TRBD2 aligns across 11 bases. V gave up 0 bases and J gave up 6 bases; unmatched junction bases: 5. The germline gives CDR1 SGHRS, CDR2 YFSETQ. The CDR3 extends over 16 amino acids. The CDR3 DNA is TGCGCCAGCAGCTTGGCCCGACTAGCGGGAATCAATGAGCAGTTCTTC. Its protein product is CASSLARLAGINEQFF.

The chain joins TRBV27 to TRBJ2-1, with D perhaps TRBD2 (5 bases). Germline V gene data show CDR1 as MNHEY and CDR2 as SMNVEV (reference sequence). This CDR3 contains 15 residues. Trimming pared 5 bases from V and 5 bases from J, leaving 16 bases between. The CDR3 protein is CASSMLARGDNEQFF. As DNA, the CDR3 is TGTGCCAGCAGTATGCTAGCCAGAGGAGACAATGAGCAGTTCTTC.

The V call is TRBV11-2, the J call TRBJ2-3; 9 nucleotides align to TRBD2. V dropped 4 bases and J dropped 6; count of bases not matched to a gene: 17. The V gene's germline CDR1 is SGHAT and CDR2 FQNNGV. The CDR3 covers 18 residues. The CDR3 bases are TGTGCCAGCAGCTCTTTGCGGGAGGGCTCTCGGCGGTGGGATACGCAGTATTTT. Amino acid sequence: CASSSLREGSRRWDTQYF.

This chain connects TRBV19 to TRBJ2-7; D possibly corresponds to TRBD2 (7 bases). Germline CDR1 LNHDA, CDR2 SQIVND (reference sequence). V dropped 3 bases and J dropped 7 bases, with 19 bases sitting between them. This CDR3 contains 15 residues. CDR3 sequence: CASSIRGGTLLEQYF. CDR3 nucleotide sequence: TGTGCCAGTAGTATTAGGGGGGGGACACTACTTGAGCAGTACTTC.